The source of this T cell receptor (beta chain) is a study of blood T cell repertoires in COVID-19. TCRdb keeps only in-frame clones here, not all; method: immunoSEQ multiplex PCR. The sample has 89,000 or so clones; around 85% are singletons. Sample: peripheral blood. This TCR was recovered from an elderly man with acute or convalescent COVID-19.

CDR3 protein: CASSFRTRASTDTQYF. In DNA form, the CDR3 reads TGCGCCAGCAGCTTTAGGACTAGAGCTAGCACAGATACGCAGTATTTT. The rearrangement links TRBV5-1 to TRBJ2-3, with TRBD2 matching over 7 bases. The CDR3 spans 16 residues. The germline CDR1 and CDR2 sequences are SGHRS and YFSETQ. V shed 2 bases and J 0 bases; nucleotides not matched to a gene: 6. The entire variable domain, with the rest obtained from reference TRBV5-1 and TRBJ2-3, is as follows: KAGVTQTPRYLIKTRGQQVTLSCSPISGHRSVSWYQQTPGQGLQFLFEYFSETQRNKGNFPGRFSGRQFSNSRSEMNVSTLELGDSALYLCASSFRTRASTDTQYFGPGTRLTVL.